The following is a T cell receptor (beta chain) sequence with its context. Antigen: not known. The data were obtained in a study of shared clonotypes between healthy human individuals. For the study at large: The people who gave samples were a couple of women and a few men aged 18 to 49.

Measured with immunoSEQ multiplex PCR; TCRdb has only the in-frame clones, and not every one. The sample includes just over 2,000,000 clones, approximately 94% seen only once; the top ten take about 1.1%. Germline V gene sequence: CDR1 WNHNN, CDR2 SYGVQD (reference sequence). The germline V and J ends were trimmed by 2 bases and 2 bases, with 10 bases remaining between them. This CDR3 region has 14 residues. Terminally differentiated effector memory CD45RA+ cells were excluded from the naive CD8 cells, which were CD45RO-negative and positively selected for CCR7. Whole-study findings and limits: It was anticipated that sequencing depth would influence how many clonotypes donors shared. Inspection by rarefaction showed sorted-subset sequencing to be incomplete despite large depth. The sharing of about 5% of naive CD4 clonotypes was seen across a handful of donors.

This chain connects TRBV10-1 to TRBJ2-7; TRBD1 might be the D (6 bases). Material for sequencing was naive CD8+ T cells sorted from blood. This TCR came from a man aged 18 to 30 in good health. CDR3 residues: CASSEAGAAYEQYF. The CDR3 nucleotides read TGCGCCAGCAGTGAGGCAGGGGCCGCCTACGAGCAGTACTTC.